This passage covers 3 T cell receptor beta chains from one sample sequenced in a study of blood T cells in healthy people across ages. It was with a sample-barcoded 5' primer and a J-beta primer mix that a second PCR of about 7 to 12 cycles was run. TCRdb reprocessed the 5' RACE reads with MiXCR, giving one entry per CDR3 protein. The sample shows about 700,000 distinct CDR3 sequences, 32% of them seen only once. The sample comprised blood. The receptor set was obtained from an elderly woman in good health.

This clonotype was counted at least ten times. V usage is TRBV3-1 and J usage is TRBJ2-1; 9 bases are a match to TRBD1. The J segment lost 9 bases and the V segment lost 0 bases, leaving 6 bases of the junction unmatched. Germline V gene sequence: CDR1 LGHDT, CDR2 YNNKEL (reference sequence). The CDR3 sequence is 15 residues long. The CDR3 spells CASSQDGGQGVEQFF. The CDR3, as DNA: TGTGCCAGCAGCCAAGATGGGGGACAGGGAGTTGAGCAGTTCTTC.

This clonotype was detected ten times or more. This chain links TRBV5-5 with TRBJ2-1; D gene uncertain. The germline V gene encodes CDR1 SGHKS and CDR2 YYEKEE (reference sequence). The CDR3 length is 11 residues. Trimming stripped 8 bases from V and 7 bases from J, with 10 bases between. For the CDR3, the DNA is TGTGCCAGTAAGGCCGTAAATGAGCAGTTCTTC. It specifies CASKAVNEQFF.

This clonotype has ten or more counts. This chain uses TRBV7-8 with TRBJ1-2, with TRBD1 matching 10 bases. The length of the CDR3 is 14 residues. The trim removed 3 bases at V and 6 bases at J, leaving 4 bases unmatched. Germline V gene sequence: CDR1 SGHVS, CDR2 FQNEAQ. The CDR3 DNA follows: TGTGCCAGCAGCTTGGTTGGGACAGGGGATGGCTACACCTTC. This sequence encodes CASSLVGTGDGYTF.